What follows describes a single TCR beta chain. Its target is unknown. Other DNA sequences in this specimen translate into the identical CDR3. V lost 1 base and J lost 0, with 11 bases in between. Germline-derived CDR1 and CDR2 are SGHRS and YFSETQ. The CDR3 sequence is 15 residues long. The entry originates in a study of shared clonotypes between healthy human individuals. Study-wide results and limits: Generally, estimated richness proved larger in naive subsets than it did in memory subsets.

Donors comprised only Caucasian adults living in Nashville, Tennessee. Assay used: immunoSEQ multiplex PCR; TCRdb lists only in-frame clones, some missing. The sample has 2 million to 2.5 million clones, approximately 96% seen once; the top ten hold about 0.13%. This clonotype was obtained from a man younger than 35 in good health. V is TRBV5-1 and J is TRBJ2-7; weak D call: TRBD2 (6 bases). The sequenced material came from naive CD4+ T cells sorted from blood. Subset in this sample: CD45RA+ positively selected. The chain's CDR3 is CASSLSGGGSYEQYF. As DNA, the CDR3 is TGCGCCAGCAGCTTGTCCGGGGGAGGCTCCTACGAGCAGTACTTC.